Only a few counts were recorded for the clone carrying this T cell receptor beta chain. The antigen is unknown. The sample originates from a study of spatial heterogeneity in lung cancer. General study points: At tumor resection, ubiquitous expanded TCRs were detected in blood more often than later.

The V gene's germline CDR1 is SGHTS and CDR2 YDEGEE. With 3 bases clipped from V and 7 bases from J, the junction kept 9 bases outside the gene matches. The CDR3 is 15 amino acids. Time point denoted: sample taken at primary tumor resection. Whole RNA, which was extracted from tumor, nontumor lung tissue or frozen PBMC, was sequenced without any cell sorting. TCRdb independently ran MiXCR on the 5' RACE reads; one entry per CDR3 protein. The repertoire holds about 92,000 distinct CDR3 sequences, with approximately 12% as singletons. The input for sequencing was PBMCs, taken at surgery. The receptor was isolated from a male donor with early-stage non-small cell lung cancer. This chain uses TRBV5-8 with TRBJ2-1; 8 bases agree with TRBD1. CDR3 nucleotide sequence: TGTGCCAGCAGCTCGACAGGGGTCAACGGGAATGAGCAGTTCTTC. It yields the protein CASSSTGVNGNEQFF.